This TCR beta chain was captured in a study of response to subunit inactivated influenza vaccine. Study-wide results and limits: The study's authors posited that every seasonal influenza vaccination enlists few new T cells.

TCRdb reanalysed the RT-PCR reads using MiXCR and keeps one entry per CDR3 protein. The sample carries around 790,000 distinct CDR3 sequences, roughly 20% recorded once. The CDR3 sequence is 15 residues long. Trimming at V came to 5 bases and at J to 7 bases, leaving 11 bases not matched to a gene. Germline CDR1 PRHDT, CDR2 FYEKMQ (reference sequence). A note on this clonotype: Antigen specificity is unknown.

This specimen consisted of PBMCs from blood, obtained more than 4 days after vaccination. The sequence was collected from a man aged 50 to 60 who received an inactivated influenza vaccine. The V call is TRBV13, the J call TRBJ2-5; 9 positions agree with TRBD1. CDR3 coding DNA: TGTGCCAGCAGCCCGCGTGGACAGGGGAAAGGGACCCAGTACTTC. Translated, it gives CASSPRGQGKGTQYF.